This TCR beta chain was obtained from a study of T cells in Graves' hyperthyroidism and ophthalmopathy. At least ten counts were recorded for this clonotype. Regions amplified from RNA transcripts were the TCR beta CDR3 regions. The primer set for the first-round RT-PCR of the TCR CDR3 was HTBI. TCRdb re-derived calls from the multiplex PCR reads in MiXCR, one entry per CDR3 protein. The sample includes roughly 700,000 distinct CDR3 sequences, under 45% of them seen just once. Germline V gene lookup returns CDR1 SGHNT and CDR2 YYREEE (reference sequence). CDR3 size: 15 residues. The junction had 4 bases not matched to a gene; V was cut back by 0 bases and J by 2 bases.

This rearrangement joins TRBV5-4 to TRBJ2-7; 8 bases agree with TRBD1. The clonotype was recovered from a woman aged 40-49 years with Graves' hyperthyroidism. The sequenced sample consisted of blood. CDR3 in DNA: TGTGCCAGCAGCTTGGGACAGGGGACGACCTACGAGCAGTACTTC. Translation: CASSLGQGTTYEQYF.